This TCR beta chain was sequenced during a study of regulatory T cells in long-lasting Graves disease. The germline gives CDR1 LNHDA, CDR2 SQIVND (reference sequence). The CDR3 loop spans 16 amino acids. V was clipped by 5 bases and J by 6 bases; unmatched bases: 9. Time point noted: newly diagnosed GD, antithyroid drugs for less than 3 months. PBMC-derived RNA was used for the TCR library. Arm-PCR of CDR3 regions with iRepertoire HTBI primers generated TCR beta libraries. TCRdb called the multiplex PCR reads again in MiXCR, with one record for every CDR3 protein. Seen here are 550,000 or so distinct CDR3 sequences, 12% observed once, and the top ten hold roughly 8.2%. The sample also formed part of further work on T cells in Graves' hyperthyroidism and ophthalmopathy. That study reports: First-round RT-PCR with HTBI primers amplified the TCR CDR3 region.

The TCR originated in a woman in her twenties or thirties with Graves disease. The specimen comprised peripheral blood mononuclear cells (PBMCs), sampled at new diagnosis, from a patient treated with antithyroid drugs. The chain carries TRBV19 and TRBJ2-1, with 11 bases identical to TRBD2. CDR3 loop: CASSVPTSGTGNEQFF. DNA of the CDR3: TGTGCCAGTAGTGTCCCGACTAGCGGGACTGGCAATGAGCAGTTCTTC.